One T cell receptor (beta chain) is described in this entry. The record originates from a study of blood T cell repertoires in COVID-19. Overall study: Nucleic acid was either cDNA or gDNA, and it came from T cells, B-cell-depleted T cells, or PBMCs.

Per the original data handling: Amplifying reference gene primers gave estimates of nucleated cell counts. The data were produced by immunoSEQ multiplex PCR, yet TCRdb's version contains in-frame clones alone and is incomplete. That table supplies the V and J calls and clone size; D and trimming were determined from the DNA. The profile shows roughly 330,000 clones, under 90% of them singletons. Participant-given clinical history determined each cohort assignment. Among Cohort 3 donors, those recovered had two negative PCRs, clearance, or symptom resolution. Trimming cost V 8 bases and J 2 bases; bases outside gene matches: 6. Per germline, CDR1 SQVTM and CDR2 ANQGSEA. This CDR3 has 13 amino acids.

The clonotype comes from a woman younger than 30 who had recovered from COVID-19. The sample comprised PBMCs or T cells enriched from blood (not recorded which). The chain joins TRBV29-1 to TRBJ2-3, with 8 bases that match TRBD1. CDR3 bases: TGCAGCTTCGAGACAGGGGACACAGATACGCAGTATTTT. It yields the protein CSFETGDTDTQYF.